The TCR beta chain described here comes from a study of T cell responses to AZD1222 COVID-19 vaccine (dated by TCRdb to the early 2020s). Regarding the research as a whole: A total of 230 to 250 trial participants underwent TCR sequencing, of whom roughly 210 received two doses of AZD1222 and some 26 received two doses of the MenACWY control vaccine. Trial participants were enrolled into age subgroups of 18-55, 56-69 and 70-plus years, which contained about 150, 27 and 61 TCR-sequenced participants, respectively. Broader findings and caveats from the paper: Reportedly, close to half of the unique spike-specific TCRs recognized epitopes lying outside the regions that are mutated in the B.1.351 and B.1.1.7 variants. Conclusions about previously exposed vaccinees are limited, since just a handful of AZD1222 recipients were seropositive for SARS-CoV-2 at baseline. Participants were mostly white British and included more females than males, and it was suggested by the authors that clonal diversity may have been underestimated. Because no day 14 peak-response samples were available, repertoires were characterized only after the peak T cell response. In the small 56-69-year group, the increase in depth fell short of significance, most likely because of low power. After two AZD1222 doses, both the breadth and the depth of spike-specific TCRs were significantly higher than at day 0 and than in MenACWY recipients. CD4 TCRs associated with the vaccine covered the entire spike protein, and the dominant responses were in regions 160-218 and 743-854.

The sample's time point label, in plain terms: about 28 days (+/-7) after the second vaccine dose. AZD1222 recipients with second doses at about 4 weeks or about 12 weeks were pooled, because spike-specific TCR depth and breadth did not differ between schedules. The vaccinee samples were drawn from two UK trials, COV001 and COV002, one of which was a single-blind randomized controlled phase 2/3 trial testing AZD1222 (ChAdOx1 nCoV-19) in healthy adults. For TCRbeta chain sequencing, PBMC samples from trial participants were taken at day 0 and at day 28 after the second dose. Including cysteine and phenylalanine, the CDR3 has 15 amino acids. The DNA shown is the 45-base CDR3, in frame from base 1. The trim is 4 bases for V and 2 bases for J, with a gap of 12 bases between the germline ends. Sequences SGHDT (CDR1) and YYEEEE (CDR2) are obtained from the germline V gene. To note about this clone: Its binding antigen is unknown. Base-call qualities are not available, and no considerably larger clone is one nucleotide away.

The CDR3 regions of human TCRbeta chains were analyzed by immunosequencing. In the source study's methods: TCRs in the repertoires were matched against a reference library of SARS-CoV-2-specific TCRs that had been generated with the MIRA antigen-specificity platform. Breadth was defined as the fraction of unique TCRs that were SARS-CoV-2-associated. Depth was defined as the fraction of total T cells that were SARS-CoV-2-associated. Each spike-specific TCR was assigned to its reactive spike region and to a CD4 or CD8 class using the MIRA data. Log10-transformed breadth and depth values were compared by one-way ANOVA with Sidak's multiple comparisons tests. TCRdb re-hosts the immuneACCESS table, in-frame sequences only. Its copies lack some clones; in the studies checked, an unresolved V gene accounts for under half of them, and the cause for the rest is not known. That table is the source of V, J and clone size, and D and trimming were worked out from the DNA. Across this sample there are around 80,000 clones, with 80% to 95% seen only once. Together, the top ten hold more than 7.5% of the sample.

The sequence came from an adult who received the AZD1222 COVID-19 vaccine. This specimen was peripheral blood, taken 28 days after the second AZD1222 dose. This receptor chain uses TRBV5-6 and TRBJ2-2, with an unclear D gene assignment. The nucleotide sequence reads as follows: TGTGCCAGCAGCACCCGGGTTGTTAACACCGGGGAGCTGTTTTTT. Its protein product is CASSTRVVNTGELFF.